The 32 T cell receptor beta chains in this list originate from one sample, sequenced in a study of T cell repertoires in cytomegalovirus infection. Using its own MiXCR run on the reads, TCRdb lists one record per CDR3 protein. The repertoire holds 560,000 or so distinct CDR3 sequences, with 15% to 20% as singletons. The source material was CD8+ T cells from PBMCs. The source of these receptors is a human donor in good health (CMV status not recorded). Some clones in this sample may be carry-over from other donors' samples.

This clonotype was counted only a few times. This chain uses TRBV6-2 or TRBV6-3 with TRBJ2-7, with 7 nucleotides matching TRBD1. V lost 5 bases and J lost 1; bases outside the gene matches: 5. This CDR3 is 14 amino acids long. Per the germline V gene, CDR1 is MNHEY and CDR2 is SVGEGT. CDR3 region: CASSMAGGSYEQYF. As DNA, the CDR3 is TGTGCCAGCAGTATGGCAGGGGGATCCTACGAGCAGTACTTC.

This clonotype appeared many times. V and J are TRBV7-8 and TRBJ1-1; D unresolved. The germline gives CDR1 SGHVS, CDR2 FQNEAQ. V lost 3 bases to trimming and J lost 1 base, with 9 bases between them. The CDR3 contains 14 residues. CDR3 nucleotide sequence: TGTGCCAGCAGCTTGGACGGCCCGAACACTGAAGCTTTCTTT. Its translation: CASSLDGPNTEAFF.

There are many counts of this clonotype. The rearrangement joins TRBV20-1 to TRBJ2-5, with 10 positions matching TRBD2. The germline CDR1 and CDR2 sequences are DFQATT and SNEGSKA (reference sequence). Germline trimming cut 6 bases from V and 4 bases from J; bases unmatched to any gene: 8. The CDR3 is 14 amino acids. The CDR3 sequence: CSASGTSDGETQYF. The CDR3 nucleotides read TGCAGTGCATCCGGGACTAGCGATGGAGAGACCCAGTACTTC.

This clonotype was detected many times. V gene TRBV7-2 combines with J gene TRBJ1-1; no clear D. Trimming took off 2 bases at V and 0 bases at J, with 16 bases between the two ends. This CDR3 is built from 17 residues. The germline V gene has CDR1 SGHTA and CDR2 FQGNSA. In nucleotides, the CDR3 is TGTGCCAGCAGCTTAATGGCAGGCGTAGTTTTGAACACTGAAGCTTTCTTT. Translating it yields CASSLMAGVVLNTEAFF.

This clonotype has more than one count but fewer than ten. The chain employs TRBV6-1 and TRBJ1-3, with 7 bases that match TRBD1. Germline CDR1 is MNHNS and CDR2 is SASEGT. The CDR3 is 14 amino acids. With 5 bases clipped from V and 4 bases from J, the junction kept 5 bases outside the gene matches. CDR3 amino acids: CASSKQGYGNTIYF. The CDR3 region has the DNA TGTGCCAGCAGTAAACAGGGGTACGGAAACACCATATATTTT.

This clonotype has a handful of counts. CDR3 nucleotides: TGTGCCAGCAGCTCACGTTGGTGGTACCTTGATACGCAGTATTTT. Its protein is CASSSRWWYLDTQYF. The V call is TRBV28, the J call TRBJ2-3; D gene ambiguous. V lost 6 bases to trimming and J lost 6 bases, with 19 bases between them. This CDR3 is built from 15 residues. The germline CDR1 and CDR2 sequences are MDHEN and SYDVKM.

This sequence joins TRBV28 and TRBJ1-4; TRBD1 matches at 7 bases. The J segment lost 3 bases and the V segment lost 5 bases, leaving 12 bases of the junction unmatched. This CDR3 is built from 17 residues. Germline assignment: CDR1 MDHEN and CDR2 SYDVKM. The CDR3 reads CASSIGTVSLANEKLFF. CDR3 in DNA: TGTGCCAGCAGTATCGGGACAGTGAGTTTAGCTAATGAAAAACTGTTTTTT.

The chain employs TRBV19 and TRBJ2-3; D gene uncertain. CDR3 length: 12 residues. Germline-derived CDR1 and CDR2 are LNHDA and SQIVND (reference sequence). The V end was cut by 5 bases, the J end by 2 bases, with 5 bases between. Here the CDR3 DNA reads TGTGCCAGTAGTGACAACACAGATACGCAGTATTTT. It encodes CASSDNTDTQYF.

This clonotype occurred a few times. This rearrangement joins TRBV6-5 to TRBJ1-1, with 7 bases that match TRBD1. Germline CDR1 reads MNHEY; CDR2 reads SVGAGI. The CDR3 extends over 15 amino acids. The V segment lost 2 bases and the J segment 0 bases; nucleotides outside the gene matches: 3. The DNA for the CDR3 is TGTGCCAGCAGTTACGAGGGGGCAATGAACACTGAAGCTTTCTTT. This translates into CASSYEGAMNTEAFF.

This clonotype was counted at least ten times. V and J are TRBV7-9 and TRBJ1-4; D remains ambiguous. Per germline, CDR1 SEHNR and CDR2 FQNEAQ (reference sequence). There are 12 residues in the CDR3. With 5 bases removed from V and 8 bases from J, the gap between germline ends came to 9 bases. The CDR3 DNA sequence: TGTGCCAGCAGCCGCCCCAAGGAAAAACTGTTTTTT. Amino acids: CASSRPKEKLFF.

This chain joins TRBV12-3 or TRBV12-4 and TRBJ1-1; no clear D. Trimming cost V 6 bases and J 5 bases, with 10 bases left between them. The CDR3 runs to 12 residues. For the CDR3, the DNA is TGTGCCAGCAGCCCGAGTCTAACTGAAGCTTTCTTT. Translating gives CASSPSLTEAFF.

The J gene is TRBJ1-4, the V gene TRBV2; D is possibly TRBD1 (5 bases). This CDR3 has 16 residues. From germline, CDR1 is SNHLY and CDR2 FYNNEI. V lost 8 bases and J 5 bases, leaving 21 bases between the germline ends. CDR3 in DNA: TGTGCCAGCTCCCCCCGCCCGACAGTACGGAATGAAAAACTGTTTTTT. It encodes CASSPRPTVRNEKLFF.

The CDR3 DNA sequence: TGCGCCAGCAGCTTCGACAGGGGAGCTGGCTACACCTTC. This translates into CASSFDRGAGYTF. This sequence joins TRBV5-1 and TRBJ1-2; 8 nucleotides agree with TRBD1. The CDR3 has 13 residues. Germline V lookup: CDR1 SGHRS, CDR2 YFSETQ. Unmatched junction bases numbered 4, after V lost 2 bases and J lost 7 bases.

V usage is TRBV4-1 and J usage is TRBJ2-7; 9 nucleotides align to TRBD1. The CDR3 covers 15 residues. Germline values: CDR1 MGHRA, CDR2 YSYEKL. V lost 5 bases, J lost 3 bases, and 8 bases stayed unmatched. The CDR3 region has the DNA TGCGCCAGCAGCTCGACAGGGGGGGGGCTCTACGAGCAGTACTTC. Encoded protein: CASSSTGGGLYEQYF.

This clonotype was picked up a small number of times. The gene calls are TRBV9 and TRBJ2-5; D perhaps matches TRBD1 (7 bases). Trimming shortened V by 3 bases and J by 5 bases, and 14 bases separated the two germline ends. This CDR3 has 14 residues. Germline V CDR1 and CDR2: SGDLS, YYNGEE. In DNA form, the CDR3 reads TGTGCCAGCAGCGCGGAGGGGGCCGTTGAGACCCAGTACTTC. Protein sequence: CASSAEGAVETQYF.

This clonotype was found many times. V and J are TRBV5-4 and TRBJ2-2; 8 nucleotides align to TRBD2. The trim removed 0 bases at V and 3 bases at J, leaving 1 base unmatched. Germline V CDR1 and CDR2: SGHNT, YYREEE (reference sequence). The CDR3 runs 15 residues. In nucleotides, the CDR3 is TGTGCCAGCAGCTTGGAAGCGGGAGACACCGGGGAGCTGTTTTTT. Amino acids: CASSLEAGDTGELFF.

V gene TRBV20-1 combines with J gene TRBJ2-3; 14 bases agree with TRBD2. Germline CDR1 DFQATT, CDR2 SNEGSKA (reference sequence). The J segment lost 2 bases and the V segment lost 3 bases, leaving 10 bases of the junction unmatched. This CDR3 is 18 amino acids long. The CDR3 is CSASGLGLAGVDTDTQYF. The CDR3 DNA follows: TGCAGTGCTAGTGGTTTGGGACTAGCGGGAGTCGACACAGATACGCAGTATTTT.

This clonotype was observed at least ten times. The chain carries TRBV4-1 and TRBJ1-1; D gene unclear. Trimming left V 0 bases short and J 2 bases short, with 10 bases between. This CDR3 is built from 15 residues. The germline V gene has CDR1 MGHRA and CDR2 YSYEKL. The DNA for the CDR3 is TGCGCCAGCAGCCAAGATGAGGGTCGAAACACTGAAGCTTTCTTT. This encodes CASSQDEGRNTEAFF.

The chain joins TRBV15 to TRBJ2-7; the D gene is possibly TRBD2 (5 bases). V dropped 3 bases and J dropped 0 bases, with 12 bases sitting between them. Germline V gene data show CDR1 as LNHNV and CDR2 as YYDKDF (reference sequence). The CDR3 is 15 amino acids. CDR3 residues: CATSSALGSSYEQYF. CDR3 bases: TGTGCCACCAGCAGTGCCCTAGGGAGCTCCTACGAGCAGTACTTC.

A few counts support this clonotype. The rearrangement uses TRBV19 and TRBJ2-1; TRBD2 is a possible D gene (6 bases). CDR3 length: 15 amino acids. Germline CDR1 and CDR2: LNHDA and SQIVND (reference sequence). The V and J ends lost 4 bases and 4 bases respectively, with 14 bases between them. DNA for the CDR3: TGTGCCAGTAGTACCCAGGGACTTGGGTACAATGAGCAGTTCTTC. Protein: CASSTQGLGYNEQFF.

This clonotype was seen repeatedly, ten times or more. The chain is built from TRBV6-2 or TRBV6-3 and TRBJ2-1, with 12 bases that match TRBD2. The CDR3 consists of 16 residues. Germline assignment: CDR1 MNHEY and CDR2 SVGEGT. The V and J ends lost 0 bases and 7 bases, in that order; junction bases with no gene match: 4. The DNA for the CDR3 is TGTGCCAGCAGTTACTCGACTAGCGGGAGTGGGAATGAGCAGTTCTTC. It is translated as CASSYSTSGSGNEQFF.

This clonotype was seen at least ten times. This rearrangement joins TRBV6-1 to TRBJ2-1; no clear D. V shed 3 bases and J shed 7 bases, with 4 bases lying between them. Per the germline V gene, CDR1 is MNHNS and CDR2 is SASEGT. The CDR3 runs 11 residues. CDR3 protein: CASSDINEQFF. The CDR3 DNA is TGTGCCAGCAGTGATATTAATGAGCAGTTCTTC.

The chain employs TRBV11-2 and TRBJ2-1; D is possibly TRBD2 (7 bases). CDR1 is SGHAT and CDR2 is FQNNGV in the germline V gene. Trimming shortened V by 10 bases and J by 12 bases, and 22 bases separated the two germline ends. The CDR3 extends over 13 amino acids. The CDR3 reads CANTRGGKDGQFF. In DNA form, the CDR3 reads TGTGCCAACACTAGGGGGGGAAAGGACGGGCAGTTCTTC.

With respect to this clonotype: A much larger clonotype is one base distant, so this may be a read error. The chain combines TRBV11-2 with TRBJ2-2, with D possibly TRBD1 on 5 matching bases. V lost 0 bases to trimming and J lost 0 bases, with 17 bases between them. The CDR3 consists of 19 residues. From germline, CDR1 is SGHAT and CDR2 FQNNGV. The CDR3 DNA reads TGTGCCAGCAGCTTAGATGATGGCAGGGAAGATACGAACACCGGGGAGCTGTTTTTT. Residues: CASSLDDGREDTNTGELFF.

This clonotype was detected only a few times. The chain is built from TRBV2 and TRBJ1-5, with D uncertain. This CDR3 has 12 amino acids. Germline assignment: CDR1 SNHLY and CDR2 FYNNEI. The V end was cut by 8 bases, the J end by 4 bases, with 9 bases between. The CDR3 sequence is CASGQVNQPQHF. CDR3 nucleotide sequence: TGTGCCAGCGGGCAGGTAAATCAGCCCCAGCATTTT.

This clonotype was recorded at least ten times. V usage is TRBV27 and J usage is TRBJ1-5; D not resolved. The CDR3 is 14 residues long. Germline V CDR1 and CDR2: MNHEY, SMNVEV (reference sequence). Trimming took off 1 base at V and 3 bases at J, with 7 bases between the two ends. CDR3 nucleotide sequence: TGTGCCAGCAGTTTATTAGGGTACAATCAGCCCCAGCATTTT. Its protein is CASSLLGYNQPQHF.

This clonotype was seen at least ten times. J is TRBJ1-1 and V is TRBV12-5; 7 bases are shared with TRBD1. Germline-derived CDR1 and CDR2 are LGHNT and FRNRAP. The J segment lost 0 bases and the V segment lost 3 bases, leaving 7 bases of the junction unmatched. This CDR3 region has 16 residues. The CDR3 nucleotides read TGTGCTAGTGGTTTCCCGGGACAGACCATGAACACTGAAGCTTTCTTT. Its translation: CASGFPGQTMNTEAFF.

This clonotype was found once. This may stem from a read error, because a much larger clone lies one nucleotide away. The V gene is TRBV19, the J gene TRBJ2-2, with D possibly TRBD1 on 6 matching bases. The germline V gene encodes CDR1 LNHDA and CDR2 SQIVND (reference sequence). There are 15 residues in the CDR3. The CDR3 reads CASSSQGWETGELLF. The CDR3 DNA reads TGTGCCAGTAGTTCACAGGGTTGGGAAACCGGGGAGCTGTTGTTT.

This clonotype has ten or more counts. This chain joins TRBV15 and TRBJ2-7, with TRBD1 matching 9 bases. This CDR3 region has 16 residues. V trimming: 0 bases; J trimming: 4 bases; junction bases outside the gene matches: 7. Germline values: CDR1 LNHNV, CDR2 YYDKDF (reference sequence). For the CDR3, the DNA is TGTGCCACCAGCAGAGAGGGGGACAGGGAAGATTACGAGCAGTACTTC. This sequence encodes CATSREGDREDYEQYF.

In its sample, this clonotype was seen many times. The chain recombines TRBV12-3 or TRBV12-4 with TRBJ2-5, with D uncertain. The CDR3 covers 11 residues. Trimming removed 6 bases from V and 7 bases from J, with 9 bases in between. Here the CDR3 reads CASRVNGTQYF. The CDR3, as DNA: TGTGCCAGCAGGGTTAACGGGACCCAGTACTTC.

About this clonotype itself: Possible read error: a much larger clone is one base away. J is TRBJ2-3 and V is TRBV24-1; 7 nucleotides match TRBD2. In germline, CDR1 is KGHDR, CDR2 SFDVKD. The CDR3 runs to 14 residues. CDR3 coding DNA: TGTTCCACCAGTGCGGGAGCTGGAATGGATACGCAGTATTTT. It specifies CSTSAGAGMDTQYF.

This clonotype was seen repeatedly, ten times or more. The gene calls are TRBV4-2 and TRBJ2-3, with 13 bases identical to TRBD2. The CDR3 covers 16 residues. In germline, CDR1 is LGHNA, CDR2 YNFKEQ. J lost 2 bases, V lost 3 bases, and 2 bases had no gene match. The CDR3 nucleotides are TGTGCCAGCAGCCAGACTAGCGGGGGGTCCACAGATACGCAGTATTTT. This encodes CASSQTSGGSTDTQYF.